What follows are 18 T cell receptor beta chains derived from one specimen sequenced in a study of glioma-infiltrating T cells after dendritic cell vaccination. Sequencing used immunoSEQ multiplex PCR; TCRdb keeps in-frame clones, though not all of them. The data contain 85,000 to 100,000 clones, 65% to 85% of them singletons. Time point here: after dendritic cell vaccination, including at tumor progression/relapse. The input for sequencing was blood, taken after dendritic cell vaccination. Receptors originate from a human donor with glioblastoma.

The genes are TRBV14 and TRBJ2-3; 7 bases agree with TRBD2. With 0 bases clipped from V and 5 bases from J, the junction kept 5 bases outside the gene matches. There are 15 residues in the CDR3. The V gene's germline CDR1 is SGHDN and CDR2 FVKESK. CDR3 sequence reads: CASSQDRTRKDTQYF. The CDR3 DNA is TGTGCCAGCAGCCAAGATAGGACTAGGAAAGATACGCAGTATTTT.

The V gene is TRBV2, the J gene TRBJ2-3; TRBD1 might be the D (5 bases). Germline V lookup: CDR1 SNHLY, CDR2 FYNNEI. The CDR3 length is 16 residues. Trimming left V 2 bases short and J 0 bases short, with 12 bases between. This CDR3 is CASSESQGGSTDTQYF. The CDR3 DNA sequence: TGTGCCAGCAGTGAAAGCCAGGGCGGCAGCACAGATACGCAGTATTTT.

The CDR3 spells CASSPGGVTNEKLFF. Here the CDR3 DNA reads TGTGCCAGCAGCCCGGGGGGGGTGACGAATGAAAAACTGTTTTTT. The rearrangement links TRBV5-6 to TRBJ1-4; maybe TRBD1 (5 bases). CDR3 length: 15 amino acids. V lost 4 bases and J lost 5, with 15 bases in between. Germline CDR1 and CDR2: SGHDT and YYEEEE.

The chain combines TRBV6-5 with TRBJ1-1; D may be TRBD1 (5 bases). The V and J ends lost 6 bases and 4 bases respectively, with 15 bases between them. The CDR3 has 14 amino acids. CDR1 and CDR2 (germline): MNHEY, SVGAGI. CDR3 region: CASRQPGLPTEAFF. The CDR3 bases are TGTGCCAGCAGACAGCCAGGGCTACCCACTGAAGCTTTCTTT.

The V gene is TRBV5-1, the J gene TRBJ2-2; D unclear. In germline, CDR1 is SGHRS, CDR2 YFSETQ. The CDR3 has 15 residues. With 0 bases removed from V and 6 bases from J, the gap between germline ends came to 12 bases. CDR3 sequence: CASSLAGQAAGELFF. DNA for the CDR3: TGCGCCAGCAGCTTGGCCGGCCAGGCTGCCGGGGAGCTGTTTTTT.

The chain recombines TRBV5-6 with TRBJ1-4; possible D gene TRBD1, 6 bases. The CDR3 runs 17 residues. Germline V gene sequence: CDR1 SGHDT, CDR2 YYEEEE. The V end lost 3 bases, the J end lost 6 bases, and 21 bases lay between the germline ends. CDR3: CASSSTINRAGDEKLFF. The CDR3 region has the DNA TGTGCCAGCAGCTCCACAATAAACAGGGCTGGGGATGAAAAACTGTTTTTT.

The rearrangement joins TRBV6-5 to TRBJ2-2; maybe TRBD1 (6 bases). Trimming pared 7 bases from V and 8 bases from J, leaving 11 bases between. Looked up from germline, CDR1 is MNHEY and CDR2 is SVGAGI. The CDR3 is 12 residues long. The DNA of the CDR3 is TGTGCCAGCACCCTCGGACAGGGGGAGCTGTTTTTT. Translated: CASTLGQGELFF.

A few counts support this clone. V gene TRBV2 combines with J gene TRBJ2-7; D unresolved. This CDR3 has 14 amino acids. Germline V gives CDR1 SNHLY, CDR2 FYNNEI. V lost 7 bases, J lost 0 bases, and 13 bases lay in between. The CDR3, as DNA: TGTGCCAGCAAATATGGGCTAAACTCCTACGAGCAGTACTTC. Its protein is CASKYGLNSYEQYF.

The rearrangement uses TRBV10-2 and TRBJ1-2; the D gene is possibly TRBD1 (5 bases). Germline V gives CDR1 WSHSY, CDR2 SAAADI. The CDR3 has 15 amino acids. V lost 6 bases to trimming and J lost 7 bases, with 21 bases between them. The CDR3 nucleotides read TGCGCCAGCAGCCTACATCCCTCAGGGCAGGGTGGCTACACCTTC. Translation gives CASSLHPSGQGGYTF.

This clone was seen ten or more times. The V call is TRBV6-6, the J call TRBJ2-7; possible D gene TRBD2, 5 bases. CDR1 MNHNY and CDR2 SVGAGI come from the germline V gene (reference sequence). The V end was cut by 0 bases, the J end by 6 bases, with 15 bases between. This CDR3 region has 15 residues. The CDR3 loop reads CASSYSAGLVREQYF. The CDR3 nucleotides are TGTGCCAGCAGTTACTCGGCAGGACTTGTCCGCGAGCAGTACTTC.

This chain links TRBV18 with TRBJ1-2, with D perhaps matching TRBD1 (5 bases). CDR1 is KGHSH, CDR2 LQKENI, per germline. This CDR3 contains 15 residues. The V gene lost 1 base and the J gene lost 1 base, with 10 bases spanning the gap. The CDR3 nucleotides are TGTGCCAGCTCACCACAATTGGACAATAACTATGGCTACACCTTC. Amino acid sequence: CASSPQLDNNYGYTF.

The rearrangement joins TRBV10-3 to TRBJ1-4; 7 bases fit TRBD1. The J segment lost 8 bases and the V segment lost 4 bases, leaving 10 bases of the junction unmatched. This CDR3 is 15 amino acids long. Germline loops: CDR1 ENHRY, CDR2 SYGVKD. This chain's CDR3 is CAISGRQGTGEKLFF. CDR3 DNA sequence: TGTGCCATCAGTGGAAGACAGGGAACAGGGGAAAAACTGTTTTTT.

This chain uses TRBV19 with TRBJ2-4, with 7 bases that match TRBD1. The germline V gene has CDR1 LNHDA and CDR2 SQIVND (reference sequence). V shed 0 bases, J shed 6 bases, and the junction held 8 bases outside the gene matches. There are 16 residues in the CDR3. The CDR3 loop is CASSIDSLAGGNIQYF. The CDR3 region has the DNA TGTGCCAGTAGTATAGATAGTTTGGCAGGGGGAAACATTCAGTACTTC.

The chain uses TRBV27 and TRBJ2-7; perhaps TRBD2 as D (6 bases). Trimming took 11 bases from V and 0 from J, leaving 17 bases between them. The CDR3 sequence is 14 residues long. Germline values: CDR1 MNHEY, CDR2 SMNVEV (reference sequence). CDR3 DNA sequence: TGTGCCGCCCGGGAGTTCGGCGGCTCCTACGAGCAGTACTTC. This encodes CAAREFGGSYEQYF.

Comments on this clone: The germline gene is not matched at one end of the junction; a read error may be the cause. This chain links TRBV27 with TRBJ1-1; D is possibly TRBD1 (5 bases). Germline CDR1 MNHEY, CDR2 SMNVEV (reference sequence). This CDR3 region has 11 residues. Here the CDR3 reads CASRGEGPEGF. As DNA, the CDR3 is TGTGCCAGCCGGGGGGAGGGGCCCGAAGGTTTT.

CDR3 sequence reads: CASSLDRVGNQPQHF. The CDR3 nucleotides are TGTGCCAGCAGCTTGGACAGGGTGGGCAATCAGCCCCAGCATTTT. This chain links TRBV5-8 with TRBJ1-5; TRBD1 might be the D (6 bases). V dropped 0 bases and J dropped 2 bases, with 9 bases sitting between them. Germline-derived CDR1 and CDR2 are SGHTS and YDEGEE. CDR3 size: 15 residues.

The V gene is TRBV19, the J gene TRBJ2-7, with 9 bases identical to TRBD1. The ends lost 7 bases at V and 3 bases at J; junction bases unmatched: 10. The CDR3 sequence is 15 residues long. Germline CDR1 LNHDA, CDR2 SQIVND (reference sequence). CDR3 sequence: CASKDRDRAVYEQYF. Here the CDR3 DNA reads TGTGCCAGTAAGGACCGGGACAGGGCGGTCTACGAGCAGTACTTC.

This chain connects TRBV7-9 to TRBJ2-7, with a possible D match to TRBD1 (6 bases). This CDR3 comprises 13 residues. Deletions cut 4 bases from V and 4 bases from J, with 11 bases between. CDR1 is SEHNR and CDR2 is FQNEAQ in the germline V gene (reference sequence). The CDR3 protein is CASSSGTFYEQYF. The DNA for the CDR3 is TGTGCCAGCAGCTCCGGGACATTTTACGAGCAGTACTTC.